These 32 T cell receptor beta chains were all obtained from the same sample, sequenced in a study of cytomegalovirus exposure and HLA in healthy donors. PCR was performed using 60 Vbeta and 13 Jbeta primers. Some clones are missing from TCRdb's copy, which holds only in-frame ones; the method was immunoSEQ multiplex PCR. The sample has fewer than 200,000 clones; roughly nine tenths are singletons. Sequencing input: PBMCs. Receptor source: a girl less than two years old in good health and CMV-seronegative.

In DNA, the CDR3 is TGTGCCAGCAGCCCACCTAAGACAGGGGGGGAGAACTATGGCTACACCTTC. This gives the protein CASSPPKTGGENYGYTF. The chain couples TRBV7-9 to TRBJ1-2, with TRBD1 identical over 9 bases. Looked up from germline, CDR1 is SEHNR and CDR2 is FQNEAQ (reference sequence). The CDR3 consists of 17 residues. With 5 bases clipped from V and 2 bases from J, the junction kept 12 bases outside the gene matches.

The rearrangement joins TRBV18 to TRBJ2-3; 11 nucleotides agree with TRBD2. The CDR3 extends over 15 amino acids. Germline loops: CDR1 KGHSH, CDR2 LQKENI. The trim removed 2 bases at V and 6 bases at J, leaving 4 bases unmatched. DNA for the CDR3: TGTGCCAGCTCACCAGCGACTAGCGGGATTGATACGCAGTATTTT. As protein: CASSPATSGIDTQYF.

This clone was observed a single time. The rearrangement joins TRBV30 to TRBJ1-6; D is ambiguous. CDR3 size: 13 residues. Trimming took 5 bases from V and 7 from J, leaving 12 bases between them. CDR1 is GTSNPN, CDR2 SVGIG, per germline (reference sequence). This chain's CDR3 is CAWARVQNSPLHF. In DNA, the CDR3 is TGTGCCTGGGCCCGGGTCCAAAATTCACCCCTCCACTTT.

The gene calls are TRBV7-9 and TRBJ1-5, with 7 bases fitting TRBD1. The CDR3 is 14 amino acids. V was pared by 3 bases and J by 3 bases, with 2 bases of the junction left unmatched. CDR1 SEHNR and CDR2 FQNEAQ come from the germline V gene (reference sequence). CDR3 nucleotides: TGTGCCAGCAGCTTCCAGGGGGTCAATCAGCCCCAGCATTTT. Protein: CASSFQGVNQPQHF.

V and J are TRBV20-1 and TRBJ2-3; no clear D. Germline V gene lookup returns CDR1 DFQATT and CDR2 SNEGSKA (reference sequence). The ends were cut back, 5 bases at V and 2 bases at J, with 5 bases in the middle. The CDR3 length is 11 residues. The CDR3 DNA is TGCAGTGCTGACAACACAGATACGCAGTATTTT. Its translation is CSADNTDTQYF.

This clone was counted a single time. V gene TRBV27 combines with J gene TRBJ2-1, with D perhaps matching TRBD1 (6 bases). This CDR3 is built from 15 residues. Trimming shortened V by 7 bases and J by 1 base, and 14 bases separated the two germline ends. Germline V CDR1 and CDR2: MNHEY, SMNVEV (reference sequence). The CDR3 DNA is TGTGCCAGCATTCGACAACAGGGATCCTACAATGAGCAGTTCTTC. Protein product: CASIRQQGSYNEQFF.

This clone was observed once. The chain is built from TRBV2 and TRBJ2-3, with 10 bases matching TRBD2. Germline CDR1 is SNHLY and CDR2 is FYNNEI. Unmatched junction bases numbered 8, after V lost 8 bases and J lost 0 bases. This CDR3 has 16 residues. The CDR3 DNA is TGTGCCAGCGGTAGCGGGAGGATTCTTAGCACAGATACGCAGTATTTT. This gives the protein CASGSGRILSTDTQYF.

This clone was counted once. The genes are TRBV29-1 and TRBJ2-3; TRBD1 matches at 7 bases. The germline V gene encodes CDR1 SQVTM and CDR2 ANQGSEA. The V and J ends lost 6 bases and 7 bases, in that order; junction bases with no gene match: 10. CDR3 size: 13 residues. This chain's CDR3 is CSVDRSPPNTQYF. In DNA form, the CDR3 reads TGCAGCGTGGACAGGTCCCCTCCGAATACGCAGTATTTT.

DNA of the CDR3: TGTGCCAGCAGCTTAAGTAGTGTCTACGAGCAGTACTTC. Translating it yields CASSLSSVYEQYF. The rearrangement links TRBV7-8 to TRBJ2-7; D gene ambiguous. This CDR3 region has 13 residues. Between the trimmed V and J ends, which lost 2 bases and 3 bases, there was a span of 8 bases. Germline CDR1 reads SGHVS; CDR2 reads FQNEAQ.

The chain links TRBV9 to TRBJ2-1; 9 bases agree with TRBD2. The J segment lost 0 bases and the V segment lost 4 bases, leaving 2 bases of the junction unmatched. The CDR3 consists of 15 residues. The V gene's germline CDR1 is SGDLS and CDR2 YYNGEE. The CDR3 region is CASSPSGASYNEQFF. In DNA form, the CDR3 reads TGTGCCAGCAGCCCTAGCGGGGCCTCCTACAATGAGCAGTTCTTC. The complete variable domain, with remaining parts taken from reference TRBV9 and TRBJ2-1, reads DSGVTQTPKHLITATGQRVTLRCSPRSGDLSVYWYQQSLDQGLQFLIQYYNGEERAKGNILERFSAQQFPDLHSELNLSSLELGDSALYFCASSPSGASYNEQFFGPGTRLTVL.

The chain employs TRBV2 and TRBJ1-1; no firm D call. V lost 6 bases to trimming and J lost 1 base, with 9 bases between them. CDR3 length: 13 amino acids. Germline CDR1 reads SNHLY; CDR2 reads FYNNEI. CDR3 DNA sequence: TGTGCCAGCAGACTCCGATCGAACACTGAAGCTTTCTTT. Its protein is CASRLRSNTEAFF.

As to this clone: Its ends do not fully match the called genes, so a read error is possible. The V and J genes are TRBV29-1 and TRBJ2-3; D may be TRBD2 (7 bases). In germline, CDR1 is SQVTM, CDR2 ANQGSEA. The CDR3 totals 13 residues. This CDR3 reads CSVGGGGTDTQYF. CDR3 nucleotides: TGCAGCGTTGGTGGGGGGGGCACGGATACGCAGTATTTT.

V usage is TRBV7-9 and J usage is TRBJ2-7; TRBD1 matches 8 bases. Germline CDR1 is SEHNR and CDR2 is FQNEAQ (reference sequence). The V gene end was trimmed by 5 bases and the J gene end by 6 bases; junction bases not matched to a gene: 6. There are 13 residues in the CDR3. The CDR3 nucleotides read TGTGCCAGCAGCCTAAGGACAGGGCCCGAGCAGTACTTC. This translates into CASSLRTGPEQYF.

CDR3: CASSSGGGSDEQYF. DNA of the CDR3: TGTGCCAGCAGCTCCGGCGGGGGTTCCGACGAGCAGTACTTC. The chain is built from TRBV11-3 and TRBJ2-7, with 7 bases aligning to TRBD2. Trimming cost V 4 bases and J 5 bases; bases outside gene matches: 8. Germline V CDR1 and CDR2: SGHNT, YENEEA. This CDR3 is built from 14 residues.

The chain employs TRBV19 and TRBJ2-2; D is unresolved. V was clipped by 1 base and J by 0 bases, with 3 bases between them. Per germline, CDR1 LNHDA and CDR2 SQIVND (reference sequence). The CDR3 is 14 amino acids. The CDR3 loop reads CASSIASNTGELFF. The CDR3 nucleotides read TGTGCCAGTAGTATAGCTTCGAACACCGGGGAGCTGTTTTTT.

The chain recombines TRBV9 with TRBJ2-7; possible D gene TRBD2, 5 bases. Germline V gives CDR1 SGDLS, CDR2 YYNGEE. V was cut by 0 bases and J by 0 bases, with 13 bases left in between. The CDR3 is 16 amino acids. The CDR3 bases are TGTGCCAGCAGCGTAGCTTTAGCGTACTTCTCCTACGAGCAGTACTTC. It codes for CASSVALAYFSYEQYF.

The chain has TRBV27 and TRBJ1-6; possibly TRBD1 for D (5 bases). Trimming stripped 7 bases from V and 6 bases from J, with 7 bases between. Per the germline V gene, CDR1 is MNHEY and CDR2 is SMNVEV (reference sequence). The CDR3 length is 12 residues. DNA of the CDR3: TGTGCCAGCACTCAGGGTAATTCACCCCTCCACTTT. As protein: CASTQGNSPLHF.

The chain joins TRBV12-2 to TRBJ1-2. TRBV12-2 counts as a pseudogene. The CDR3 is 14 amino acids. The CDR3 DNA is TGTGCAAGTCGCTTAGGCGCCGGTGGCTATGGCTACACCTTC. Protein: CASRLGAGGYGYTF.

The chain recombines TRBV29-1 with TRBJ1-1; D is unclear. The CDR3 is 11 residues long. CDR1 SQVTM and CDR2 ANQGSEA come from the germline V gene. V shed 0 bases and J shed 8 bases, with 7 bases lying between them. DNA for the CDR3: TGCAGCGTTGAAGATCGGTCCGAAGCTTTCTTT. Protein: CSVEDRSEAFF.

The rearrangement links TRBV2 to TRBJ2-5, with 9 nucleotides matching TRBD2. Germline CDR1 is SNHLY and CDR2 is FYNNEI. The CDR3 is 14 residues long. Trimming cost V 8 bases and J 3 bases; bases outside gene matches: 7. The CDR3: CASSASGVEETQYF. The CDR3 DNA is TGTGCCAGCTCCGCTAGCGGGGTTGAAGAGACCCAGTACTTC.

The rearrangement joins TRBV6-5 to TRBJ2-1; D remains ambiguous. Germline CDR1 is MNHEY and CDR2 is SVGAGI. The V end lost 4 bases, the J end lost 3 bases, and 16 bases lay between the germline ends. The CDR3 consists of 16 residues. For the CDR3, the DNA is TGTGCCAGCAGTTCCCTAACAGAAAAAGACTACAATGAGCAGTTCTTC. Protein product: CASSSLTEKDYNEQFF.

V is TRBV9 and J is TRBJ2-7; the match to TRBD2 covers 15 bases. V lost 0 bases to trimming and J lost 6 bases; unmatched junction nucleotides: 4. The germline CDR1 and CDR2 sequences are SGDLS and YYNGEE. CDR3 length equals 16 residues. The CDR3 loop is CASSVAAGLAGGEQYF. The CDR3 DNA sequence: TGTGCCAGCAGCGTAGCCGCGGGACTAGCGGGAGGCGAGCAGTACTTC. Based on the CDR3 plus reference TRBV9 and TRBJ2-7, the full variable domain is DSGVTQTPKHLITATGQRVTLRCSPRSGDLSVYWYQQSLDQGLQFLIQYYNGEERAKGNILERFSAQQFPDLHSELNLSSLELGDSALYFCASSVAAGLAGGEQYFGPGTRLTVT.

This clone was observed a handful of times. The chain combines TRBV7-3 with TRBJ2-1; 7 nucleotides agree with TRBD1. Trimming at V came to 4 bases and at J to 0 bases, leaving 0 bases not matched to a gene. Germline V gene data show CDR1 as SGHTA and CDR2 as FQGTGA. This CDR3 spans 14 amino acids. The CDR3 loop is CASSWDSSYNEQFF. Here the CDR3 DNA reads TGTGCCAGCAGCTGGGACAGCTCCTACAATGAGCAGTTCTTC.

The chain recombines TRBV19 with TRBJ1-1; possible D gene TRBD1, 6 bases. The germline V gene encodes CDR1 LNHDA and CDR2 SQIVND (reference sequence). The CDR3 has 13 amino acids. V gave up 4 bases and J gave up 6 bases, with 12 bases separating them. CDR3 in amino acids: CASSNRDTSEAFF. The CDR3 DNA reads TGTGCCAGTAGTAATCGGGACACGTCTGAAGCTTTCTTT.

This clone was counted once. The CDR3 is CASSPASTGGPQDTQYF. For the CDR3, the DNA is TGTGCCAGCAGCCCGGCCTCAACGGGGGGGCCTCAAGATACGCAGTATTTT. This rearrangement joins TRBV9 to TRBJ2-3, with TRBD2 matching over 8 bases. The CDR3 has 17 residues. Trimming removed 4 bases from V and 5 bases from J; junction bases left unmatched: 15. Germline values: CDR1 SGDLS, CDR2 YYNGEE. Filled out from reference TRBV9 and TRBJ2-3, the complete variable domain reads DSGVTQTPKHLITATGQRVTLRCSPRSGDLSVYWYQQSLDQGLQFLIQYYNGEERAKGNILERFSAQQFPDLHSELNLSSLELGDSALYFCASSPASTGGPQDTQYFGPGTRLTVL.

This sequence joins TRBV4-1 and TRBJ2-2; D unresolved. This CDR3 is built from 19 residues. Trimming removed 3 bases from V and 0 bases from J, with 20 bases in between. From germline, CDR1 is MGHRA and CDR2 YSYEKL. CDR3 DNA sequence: TGCGCCAGCAGCCAGCCCAAAAAACCAGCTCAGGCGAACACCGGGGAGCTGTTTTTT. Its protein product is CASSQPKKPAQANTGELFF.

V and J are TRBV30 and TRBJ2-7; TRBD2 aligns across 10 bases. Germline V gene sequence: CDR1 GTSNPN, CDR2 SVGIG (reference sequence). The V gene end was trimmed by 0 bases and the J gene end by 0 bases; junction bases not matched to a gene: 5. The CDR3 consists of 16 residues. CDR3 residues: CAWSVQLAGVSYEQYF. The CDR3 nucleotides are TGTGCCTGGAGTGTACAGCTAGCGGGAGTCTCCTACGAGCAGTACTTC.

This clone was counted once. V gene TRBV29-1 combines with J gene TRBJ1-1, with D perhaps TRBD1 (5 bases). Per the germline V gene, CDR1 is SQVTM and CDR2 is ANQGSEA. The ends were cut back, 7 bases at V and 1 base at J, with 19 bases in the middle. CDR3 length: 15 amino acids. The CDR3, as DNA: TGCAGCGCTGACTCCCAGGGCTTCCGGAACACTGAAGCTTTCTTT. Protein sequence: CSADSQGFRNTEAFF. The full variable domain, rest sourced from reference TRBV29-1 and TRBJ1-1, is SAVISQKPSRDICQRGTSLTIQCQVDSQVTMMFWYRQQPGQSLTLIATANQGSEATYESGFVIDKFPISRPNLTFSTLTVSNMSPEDSSIYLCSADSQGFRNTEAFFGQGTRLTVV.

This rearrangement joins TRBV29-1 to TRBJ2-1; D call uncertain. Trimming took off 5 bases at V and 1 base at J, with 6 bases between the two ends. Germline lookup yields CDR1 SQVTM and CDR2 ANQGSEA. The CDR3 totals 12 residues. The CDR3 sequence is CSVYGSYNEQFF. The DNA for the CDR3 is TGCAGCGTTTACGGGTCCTACAATGAGCAGTTCTTC.

The DNA for the CDR3 is TGTGCCAGCGGTCGGGGGGGGAGGGGTTCCTACGAGCAGTACTTC. It codes for CASGRGGRGSYEQYF. This chain uses TRBV7-8 with TRBJ2-7; 8 nucleotides align to TRBD2. J lost 1 base, V lost 8 bases, and 10 bases had no gene match. In germline, CDR1 is SGHVS, CDR2 FQNEAQ. The CDR3 has 15 residues.

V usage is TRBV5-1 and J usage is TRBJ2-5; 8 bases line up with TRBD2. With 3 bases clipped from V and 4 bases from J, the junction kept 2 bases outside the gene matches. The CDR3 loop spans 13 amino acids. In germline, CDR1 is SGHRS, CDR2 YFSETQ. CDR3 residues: CASSSAGVETQYF. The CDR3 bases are TGCGCCAGCAGCTCAGCGGGAGTAGAGACCCAGTACTTC.

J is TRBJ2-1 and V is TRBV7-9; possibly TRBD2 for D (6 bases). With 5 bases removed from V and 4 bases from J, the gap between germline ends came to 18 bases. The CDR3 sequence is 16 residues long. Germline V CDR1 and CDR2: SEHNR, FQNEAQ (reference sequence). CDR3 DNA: TGTGCCAGCAGCCGTAGTCGGGAGCCCCCGTACAATGAGCAGTTCTTC. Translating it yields CASSRSREPPYNEQFF.